The entry that follows covers one T cell receptor (beta chain) sequence. In the original processing: Estimation of nucleated cell counts was performed using reference gene primer amplification. The method was immunoSEQ multiplex PCR; TCRdb's version includes in-frame clones alone and lacks a portion of them. That table furnishes V, J and clone size, whereas the DNA furnished D and trimming. The table records some 100,000 clones, 80% to 90% of them present only once. The sample is drawn from a study of blood T cell repertoires in COVID-19. Across the whole study: Acute-phase and convalescent COVID-19 samples originated in the United States, Italy and Spain. Sources were T cells, B-cell-depleted T cells, or PBMCs; the material itself was cDNA or gDNA.

From germline, CDR1 is PRHDT and CDR2 FYEKMQ (reference sequence). Trimming cost V 3 bases and J 1 base; bases outside gene matches: 1. The CDR3 runs to 14 residues. This rearrangement joins TRBV13 to TRBJ1-1, with TRBD1 identical over 8 bases. Sequencing used peripheral blood. The receptor's source is a woman between 65 and 79 years old with acute or convalescent COVID-19. The CDR3 region is CASSFQGANTEAFF. In nucleotides, the CDR3 is TGTGCCAGCAGCTTTCAGGGGGCGAACACTGAAGCTTTCTTT.